This record concerns one T cell receptor (beta chain) sequence. What it binds is not known. This entry is derived from a study of cytomegalovirus exposure and HLA in healthy donors. The PCR used 60 Vbeta and 13 Jbeta primers. Assay used: immunoSEQ multiplex PCR; TCRdb lists only in-frame clones, some missing. The table has 200,000 to 250,000 clones, around 83% seen once; the top ten hold about 3%. CDR1 is MGHRA and CDR2 is YSYEKL in the germline V gene. With 4 bases clipped from V and 4 bases from J, the junction kept 10 bases outside the gene matches. This CDR3 is built from 16 residues. Study findings and constraints: Rare sequences made up most TCRs, while some public TCRs were found in many donors. It is likely that the observed cluster of highly shared sequence variants was a sequencing artifact. Immune exposure information available was restricted to CMV serostatus.

The specimen was PBMCs. The chain couples TRBV4-1 to TRBJ2-3; TRBD2 aligns across 8 bases. The TCR sequence derives from a woman aged 35 to 49 in good health and CMV-seronegative. CDR3 in amino acids: CASSPLGSGRSDTQYF. The DNA of the CDR3 is TGCGCCAGCAGCCCCCTGGGCAGCGGGAGATCAGATACGCAGTATTTT.